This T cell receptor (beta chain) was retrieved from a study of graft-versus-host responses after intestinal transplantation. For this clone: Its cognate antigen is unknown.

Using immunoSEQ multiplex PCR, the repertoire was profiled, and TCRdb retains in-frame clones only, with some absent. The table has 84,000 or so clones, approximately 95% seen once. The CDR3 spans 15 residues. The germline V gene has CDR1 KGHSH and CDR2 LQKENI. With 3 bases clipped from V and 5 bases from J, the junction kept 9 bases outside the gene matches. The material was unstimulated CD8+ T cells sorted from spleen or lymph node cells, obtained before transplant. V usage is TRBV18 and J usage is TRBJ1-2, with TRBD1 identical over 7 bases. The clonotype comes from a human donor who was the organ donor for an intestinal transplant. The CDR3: CASSPPGQLLYGYTF. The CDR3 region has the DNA TGTGCCAGCTCACCGCCGGGACAGCTCCTATATGGCTACACCTTC. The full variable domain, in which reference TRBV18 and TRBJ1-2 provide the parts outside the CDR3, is NAGVMQNPRHLVRRRGQEARLRCSPMKGHSHVYWYRQLPEEGLKFMVYLQKENIIDESGMPKERFSAEFPKEGPSILRIQQVVRGDSAAYFCASSPPGQLLYGYTFGSGTRLTVV.